The clone carrying this TCR beta chain was seen just once. Its antigen is still unknown. This sample was included in a study of OX40 agonist ivuxolimab in advanced cancers. On the study more broadly: At 65% to 90% male, the cohort had a mean age of 60 years, ranging from about 23 to 79. General observations from the study: Some of the nonresponding patients also showed low levels of normalized T-cell clonal expansion.

CDR1 and CDR2 from the germline V gene are SGHKS and YYEKEE (reference sequence). The CDR3 extends over 13 amino acids. Trimming removed 1 base from V and 7 bases from J; junction bases left unmatched: 2. Generated by immunoSEQ multiplex PCR, the TCRdb table keeps only in-frame clones and is missing some. The sample consists of tens of thousands of clones, about four fifths of them appearing once. The material was CD4+ or CD8+ T cells sorted from blood, obtained in a trial of the OX40 agonist ivuxolimab. The TCR originated in an adult with an advanced solid tumor such as melanoma, head and neck, liver or kidney cancer. The rearrangement uses TRBV5-5 and TRBJ2-3, with 8 bases that match TRBD2. The CDR3 loop is CASSLRGGYTQYF. DNA for the CDR3: TGTGCCAGCAGCTTGCGCGGGGGGTATACGCAGTATTTT.